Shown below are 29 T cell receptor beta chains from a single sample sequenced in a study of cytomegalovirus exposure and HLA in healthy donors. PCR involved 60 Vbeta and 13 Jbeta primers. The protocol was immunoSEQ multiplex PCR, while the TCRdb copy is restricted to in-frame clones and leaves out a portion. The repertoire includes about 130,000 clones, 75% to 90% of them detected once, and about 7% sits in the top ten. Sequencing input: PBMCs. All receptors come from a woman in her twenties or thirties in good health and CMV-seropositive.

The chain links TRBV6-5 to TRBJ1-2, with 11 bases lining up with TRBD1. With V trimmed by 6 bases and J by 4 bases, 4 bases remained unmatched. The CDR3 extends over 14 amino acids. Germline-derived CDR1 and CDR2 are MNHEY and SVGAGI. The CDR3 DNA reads TGTGCCAGCAGCCGGGACAGGGGGTTCTATGGCTACACCTTC. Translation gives CASSRDRGFYGYTF.

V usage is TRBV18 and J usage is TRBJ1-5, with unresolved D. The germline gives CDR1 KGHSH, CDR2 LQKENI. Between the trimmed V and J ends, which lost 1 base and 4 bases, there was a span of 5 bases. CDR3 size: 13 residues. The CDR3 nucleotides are TGTGCCAGCTCACCACAACGGAATCAGCCCCAGCATTTT. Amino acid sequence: CASSPQRNQPQHF.

CDR3 in DNA: TGTGCCAGCCCCACCCGGGGACGGGAGGGCCTGGTAGAGCAGTTCTTC. The encoded protein is CASPTRGREGLVEQFF. The J gene is TRBJ2-1, the V gene TRBV2, with 8 positions matching TRBD2. This CDR3 is built from 16 residues. Germline values: CDR1 SNHLY, CDR2 FYNNEI. Trimming at V came to 8 bases and at J to 10 bases, leaving 19 bases not matched to a gene.

The CDR3 spells CASSPMTAFNEKLFF. The CDR3 nucleotides read TGTGCCAGCTCACCGATGACAGCATTTAATGAAAAACTGTTTTTT. The V and J genes are TRBV18 and TRBJ1-4; a possible D gene is TRBD1 (5 bases). Per germline, CDR1 KGHSH and CDR2 LQKENI. The CDR3 sequence is 15 residues long. V was trimmed by 3 bases and J by 4 bases, leaving 12 bases between them.

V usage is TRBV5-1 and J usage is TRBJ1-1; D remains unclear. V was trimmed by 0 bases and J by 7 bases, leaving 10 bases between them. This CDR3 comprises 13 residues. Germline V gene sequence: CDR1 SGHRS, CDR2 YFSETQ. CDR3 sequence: CASSLVVGSEAFF. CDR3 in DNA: TGCGCCAGCAGCTTGGTGGTTGGCAGTGAAGCTTTCTTT.

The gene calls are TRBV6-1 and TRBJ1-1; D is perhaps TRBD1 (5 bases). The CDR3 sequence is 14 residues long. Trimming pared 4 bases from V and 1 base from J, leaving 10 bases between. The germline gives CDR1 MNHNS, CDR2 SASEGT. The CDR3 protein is CASSAVGGNTEAFF. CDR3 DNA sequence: TGTGCCAGCAGTGCAGTCGGGGGGAACACTGAAGCTTTCTTT.

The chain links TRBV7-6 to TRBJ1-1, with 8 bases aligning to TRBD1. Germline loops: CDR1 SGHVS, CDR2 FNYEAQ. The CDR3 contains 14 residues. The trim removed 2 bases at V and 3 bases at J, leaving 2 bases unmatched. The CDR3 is CASSLFRGHTEAFF. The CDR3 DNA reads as TGTGCCAGCAGCTTATTCAGGGGGCACACTGAAGCTTTCTTT.

The DNA for the CDR3 is TGCGCCAGCAGCTTGGGAATCGGGGGATGGGGCACTGAAGCTTTCTTT. Translation gives CASSLGIGGWGTEAFF. The genes are TRBV5-1 and TRBJ1-1, with D possibly being TRBD1 (5 bases). The ends were cut back, 0 bases at V and 4 bases at J, with 16 bases in the middle. Looked up from germline, CDR1 is SGHRS and CDR2 is YFSETQ. This CDR3 contains 16 residues.

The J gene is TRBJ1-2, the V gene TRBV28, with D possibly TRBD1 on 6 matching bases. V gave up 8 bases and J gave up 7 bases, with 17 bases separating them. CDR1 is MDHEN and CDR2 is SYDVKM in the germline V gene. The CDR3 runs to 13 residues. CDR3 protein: CASRVSGGGGYTF. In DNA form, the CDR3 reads TGTGCCAGCCGAGTTTCGGGAGGGGGTGGCTACACCTTC.

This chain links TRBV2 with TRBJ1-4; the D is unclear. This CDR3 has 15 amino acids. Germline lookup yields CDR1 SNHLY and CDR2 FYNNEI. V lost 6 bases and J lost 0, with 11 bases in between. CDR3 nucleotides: TGTGCCAGCAGCCCCTTACAGTCAACTAATGAAAAACTGTTTTTT. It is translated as CASSPLQSTNEKLFF.

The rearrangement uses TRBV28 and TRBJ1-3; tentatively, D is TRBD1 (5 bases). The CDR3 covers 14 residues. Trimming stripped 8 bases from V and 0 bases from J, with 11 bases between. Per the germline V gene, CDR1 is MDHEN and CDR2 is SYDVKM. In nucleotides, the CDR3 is TGTGCCAGCTCCACAGGCTTCTCTGGAAACACCATATATTTT. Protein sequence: CASSTGFSGNTIYF. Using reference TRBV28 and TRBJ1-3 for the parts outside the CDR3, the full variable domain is DVKVTQSSRYLVKRTGEKVFLECVQDMDHENMFWYRQDPGLGLRLIYFSYDVKMKEKGDIPEGYSVSREKKERFSLILESASTNQTSMYLCASSTGFSGNTIYFGEGSWLTVV.

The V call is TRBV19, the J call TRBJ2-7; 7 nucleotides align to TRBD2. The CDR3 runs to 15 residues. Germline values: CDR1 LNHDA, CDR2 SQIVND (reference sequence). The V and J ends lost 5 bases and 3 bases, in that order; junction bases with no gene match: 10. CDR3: CASSVHSGPVYEQYF. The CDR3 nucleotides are TGTGCCAGTAGTGTTCATAGCGGGCCTGTCTACGAGCAGTACTTC.

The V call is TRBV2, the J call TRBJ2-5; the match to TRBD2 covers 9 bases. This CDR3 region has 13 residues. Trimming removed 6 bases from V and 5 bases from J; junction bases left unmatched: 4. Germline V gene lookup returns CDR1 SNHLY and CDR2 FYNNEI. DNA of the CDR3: TGTGCCAGCAGGCCTAGCGGGACGGAGACCCAGTACTTC. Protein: CASRPSGTETQYF.

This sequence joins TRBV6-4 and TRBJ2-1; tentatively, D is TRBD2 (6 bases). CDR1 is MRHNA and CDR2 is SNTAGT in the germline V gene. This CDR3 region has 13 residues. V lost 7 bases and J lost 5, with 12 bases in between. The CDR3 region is CASKGRGNNEQFF. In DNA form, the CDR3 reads TGTGCCAGCAAGGGACGGGGGAACAATGAGCAGTTCTTC.

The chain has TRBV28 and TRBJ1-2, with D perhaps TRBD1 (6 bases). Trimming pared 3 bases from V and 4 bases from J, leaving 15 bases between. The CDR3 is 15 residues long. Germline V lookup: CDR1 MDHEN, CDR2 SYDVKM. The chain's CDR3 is CASSFSGQILYGYTF. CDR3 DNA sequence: TGTGCCAGCAGTTTTAGTGGACAGATACTCTATGGCTACACCTTC.

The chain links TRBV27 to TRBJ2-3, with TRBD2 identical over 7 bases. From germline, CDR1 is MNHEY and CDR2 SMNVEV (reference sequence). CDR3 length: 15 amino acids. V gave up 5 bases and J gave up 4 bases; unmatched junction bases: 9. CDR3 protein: CASSPTGGVADTQYF. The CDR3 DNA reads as TGTGCCAGCAGTCCCACGGGGGGAGTAGCAGATACGCAGTATTTT.

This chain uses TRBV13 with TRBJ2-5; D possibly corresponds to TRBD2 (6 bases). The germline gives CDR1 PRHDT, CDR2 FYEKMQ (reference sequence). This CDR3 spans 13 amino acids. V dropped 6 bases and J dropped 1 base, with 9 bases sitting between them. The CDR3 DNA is TGTGCCAGCAGTCGGGACTTCCAAGAGACCCAGTACTTC. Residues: CASSRDFQETQYF.

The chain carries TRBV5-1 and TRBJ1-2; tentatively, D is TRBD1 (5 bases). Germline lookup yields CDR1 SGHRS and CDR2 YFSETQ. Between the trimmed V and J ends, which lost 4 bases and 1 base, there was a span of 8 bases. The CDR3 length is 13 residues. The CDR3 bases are TGCGCCAGCAGCGGACACGTTAACTATGGCTACACCTTC. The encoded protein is CASSGHVNYGYTF.

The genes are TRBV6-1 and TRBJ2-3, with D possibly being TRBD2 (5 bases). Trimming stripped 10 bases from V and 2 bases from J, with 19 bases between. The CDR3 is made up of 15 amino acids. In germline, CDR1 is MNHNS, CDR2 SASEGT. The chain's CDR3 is CATISRAVLTDTQYF. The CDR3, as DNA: TGTGCCACCATTTCGCGGGCGGTACTCACAGATACGCAGTATTTT.

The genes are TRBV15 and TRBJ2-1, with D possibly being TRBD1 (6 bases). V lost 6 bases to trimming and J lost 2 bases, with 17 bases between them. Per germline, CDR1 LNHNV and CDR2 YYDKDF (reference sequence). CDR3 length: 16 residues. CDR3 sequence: CATRITGHRTYNEQFF. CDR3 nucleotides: TGTGCCACCAGGATAACGGGACATAGGACCTACAATGAGCAGTTCTTC.

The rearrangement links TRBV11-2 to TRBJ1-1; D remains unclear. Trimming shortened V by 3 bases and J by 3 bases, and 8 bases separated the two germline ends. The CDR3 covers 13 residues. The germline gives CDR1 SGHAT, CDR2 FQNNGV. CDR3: CASSLAAYTEAFF. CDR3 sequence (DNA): TGTGCCAGCAGCTTGGCGGCCTACACTGAAGCTTTCTTT. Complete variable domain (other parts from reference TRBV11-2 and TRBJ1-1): EAGVAQSPRYKIIEKRQSVAFWCNPISGHATLYWYQQILGQGPKLLIQFQNNGVVDDSQLPKDRFSAERLKGVDSTLKIQPAKLEDSAVYLCASSLAAYTEAFFGQGTRLTVV.

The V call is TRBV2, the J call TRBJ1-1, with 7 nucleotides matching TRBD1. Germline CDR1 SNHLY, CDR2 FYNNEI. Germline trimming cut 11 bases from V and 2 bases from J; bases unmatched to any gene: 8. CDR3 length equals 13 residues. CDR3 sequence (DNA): TGTGCCGGGGGGACAGATCTAAACACTGAAGCTTTCTTT. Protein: CAGGTDLNTEAFF.

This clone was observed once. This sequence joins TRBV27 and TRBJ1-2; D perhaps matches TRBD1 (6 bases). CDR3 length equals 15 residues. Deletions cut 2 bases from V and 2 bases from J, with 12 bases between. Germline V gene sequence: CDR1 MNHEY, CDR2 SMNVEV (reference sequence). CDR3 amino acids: CASSLGGAWNYGYTF. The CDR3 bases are TGTGCCAGCAGTTTAGGGGGGGCTTGGAACTATGGCTACACCTTC.

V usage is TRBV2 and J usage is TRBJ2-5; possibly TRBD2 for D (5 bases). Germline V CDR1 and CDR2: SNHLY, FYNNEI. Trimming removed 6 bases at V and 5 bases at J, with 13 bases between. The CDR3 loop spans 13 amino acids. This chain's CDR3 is CASSSTSPETQYF. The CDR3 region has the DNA TGTGCCAGCAGCTCCACTAGTCCGGAGACCCAGTACTTC.

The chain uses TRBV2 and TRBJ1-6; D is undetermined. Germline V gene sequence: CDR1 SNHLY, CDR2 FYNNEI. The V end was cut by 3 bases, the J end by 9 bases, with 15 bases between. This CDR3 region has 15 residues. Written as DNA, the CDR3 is TGTGCCAGCAGTGAGGGTTTGGGAGGCGGTTCACCCCTCCACTTT. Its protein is CASSEGLGGGSPLHF. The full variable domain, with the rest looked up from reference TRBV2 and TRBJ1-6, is EPEVTQTPSHQVTQMGQEVILRCVPISNHLYFYWYRQILGQKVEFLVSFYNNEISEKSEIFDDQFSVERPDGSNFTLKIRSTKLEDSAMYFCASSEGLGGGSPLHFGNGTRLTVT.

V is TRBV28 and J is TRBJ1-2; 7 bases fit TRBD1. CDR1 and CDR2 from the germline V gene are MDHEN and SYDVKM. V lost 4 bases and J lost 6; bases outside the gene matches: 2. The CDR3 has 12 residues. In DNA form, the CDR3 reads TGTGCCAGCAGTTGGAGGGGGCATGGCTACACCTTC. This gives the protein CASSWRGHGYTF.

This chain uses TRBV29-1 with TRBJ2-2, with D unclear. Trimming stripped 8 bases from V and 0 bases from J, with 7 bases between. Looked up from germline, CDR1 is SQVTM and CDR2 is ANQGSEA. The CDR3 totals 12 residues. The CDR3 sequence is CSTTTNTGELFF. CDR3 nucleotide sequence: TGCAGCACTACAACGAACACCGGGGAGCTGTTTTTT.

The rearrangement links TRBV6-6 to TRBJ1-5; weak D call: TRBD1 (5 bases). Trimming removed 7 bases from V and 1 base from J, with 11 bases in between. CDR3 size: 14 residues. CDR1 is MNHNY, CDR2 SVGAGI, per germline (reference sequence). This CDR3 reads CASNPQGSNQPQHF. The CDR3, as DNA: TGTGCCAGCAATCCTCAGGGAAGCAATCAGCCCCAGCATTTT.

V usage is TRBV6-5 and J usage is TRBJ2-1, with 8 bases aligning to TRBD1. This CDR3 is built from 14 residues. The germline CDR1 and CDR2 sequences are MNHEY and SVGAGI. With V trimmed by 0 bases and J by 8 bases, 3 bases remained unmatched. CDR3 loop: CASSYSTRGHEQFF. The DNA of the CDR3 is TGTGCCAGCAGTTACTCGACCAGGGGGCATGAGCAGTTCTTC.